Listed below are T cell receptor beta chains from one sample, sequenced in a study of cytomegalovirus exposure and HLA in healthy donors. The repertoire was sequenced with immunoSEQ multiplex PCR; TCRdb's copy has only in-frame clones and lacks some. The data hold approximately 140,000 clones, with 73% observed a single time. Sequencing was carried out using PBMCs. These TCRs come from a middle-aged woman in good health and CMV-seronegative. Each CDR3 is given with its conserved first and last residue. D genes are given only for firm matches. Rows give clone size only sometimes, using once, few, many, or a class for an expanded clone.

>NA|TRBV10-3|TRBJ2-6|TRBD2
CAIGVAGLSGANVLTF
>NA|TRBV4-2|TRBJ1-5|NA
CASSHGRDSNQPQHF
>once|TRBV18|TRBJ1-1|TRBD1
CASSQTGATEAFF
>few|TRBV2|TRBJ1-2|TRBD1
CASSPGQAIAGYTF
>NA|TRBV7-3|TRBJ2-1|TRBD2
CASSLGAGGGVINEQFF
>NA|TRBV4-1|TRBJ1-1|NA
CASSPWDNMNTEAFF
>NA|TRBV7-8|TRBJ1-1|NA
CASSLGSSSTEAFF
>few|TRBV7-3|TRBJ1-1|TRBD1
CASSLLGQGTTEAFF
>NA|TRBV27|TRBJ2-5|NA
CASRDQRRGRGETQYF
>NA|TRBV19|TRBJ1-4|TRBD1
CAGRDSRNEKLFF
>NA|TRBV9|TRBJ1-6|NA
CASSVQGSYSPLHF
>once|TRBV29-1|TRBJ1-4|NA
CSAQGSDEKLFF
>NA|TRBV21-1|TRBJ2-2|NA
CASSKDGRQGAGELFF
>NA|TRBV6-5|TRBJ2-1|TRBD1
CASSYNRGEGNEQFF
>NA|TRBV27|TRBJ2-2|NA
CASSLGSAVGELFF
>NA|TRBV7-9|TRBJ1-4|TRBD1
CASSSAGTGSLFF